The 12 T cell receptor beta chains below all came from one sample that was sequenced in a study of T cell repertoires in cytomegalovirus infection. These receptors have no known antigen. TCRdb analysed the reads with MiXCR anew, one entry per CDR3 protein. The table has tens of thousands of distinct CDR3 sequences, roughly 20% seen once. The source material was CD8+ T cells from cultured PBMCs, sampled from culture after CMV antigen stimulation. The receptors come from a human donor in good health (CMV status not recorded). Some clones in this sample may be carry-over from other donors' samples.

The chain employs TRBV24-1 and TRBJ2-2; D may match TRBD1 or TRBD2 (5 bases each). Trimming pared 4 bases from V and 0 bases from J, leaving 8 bases between. Looked up from germline, CDR1 is KGHDR and CDR2 is SFDVKD. The CDR3 sequence is 15 residues long. CDR3 nucleotide sequence: TGTGCCACCAGTGAATCGGGGCCGAACACCGGGGAGCTGTTTTTT. It codes for CATSESGPNTGELFF.

In its sample, this clonotype was seen a few times. The chain uses TRBV7-8 and TRBJ1-2; D possibly corresponds to TRBD1 (6 bases). The germline V and J ends were trimmed by 2 bases and 6 bases, with 13 bases remaining between them. The CDR3 is made up of 14 amino acids. Germline lookup yields CDR1 SGHVS and CDR2 FQNEAQ. The CDR3 nucleotides are TGTGCCAGCAGCTTAAACGACTACAGGGATGGCTACACCTTC. Protein: CASSLNDYRDGYTF.

This clonotype was found many times. The gene calls are TRBV11-2 and TRBJ2-1, with D unclear. Germline V gene data show CDR1 as SGHAT and CDR2 as FQNNGV. The germline V and J ends were trimmed by 8 bases and 4 bases, with 21 bases remaining between them. The CDR3 contains 16 residues. CDR3 coding DNA: TGTGCCAGCTCAGCTTACCCCCGGTCCATTTACAATGAGCAGTTCTTC. Amino acid sequence: CASSAYPRSIYNEQFF.

CDR3 DNA: TGTGCCAGCAGCTTAGCGCCCGCCTGGGACACAGAGTATCGGATCAATCAGCCCCAGCATTTT. This sequence encodes CASSLAPAWDTEYRINQPQHF. The chain couples TRBV7-4 to TRBJ1-5; D possibly corresponds to TRBD1 (6 bases). CDR3 length: 21 residues. The germline V gene encodes CDR1 SGHVT and CDR2 SQSDAQ. V lost 0 bases to trimming and J lost 3 bases, with 27 bases between them.

This clonotype appeared many times. V and J are TRBV7-6 and TRBJ1-1; no definite D call. Germline V lookup: CDR1 SGHVS, CDR2 FNYEAQ. Trimming took off 1 base at V and 0 bases at J, with 9 bases between the two ends. This CDR3 spans 15 amino acids. The CDR3 DNA follows: TGTGCCAGCAGCTTAGGACCTCACTTGAACACTGAAGCTTTCTTT. Translated, it gives CASSLGPHLNTEAFF.

This chain links TRBV20-1 with TRBJ1-1; weak D call: TRBD1 (5 bases). The V end lost 3 bases, the J end lost 0 bases, and 20 bases lay between the germline ends. CDR3 size: 17 residues. The germline V gene encodes CDR1 DFQATT and CDR2 SNEGSKA (reference sequence). The CDR3 region is CSASKWIAGTVNTEAFF. CDR3 bases: TGCAGTGCTAGCAAGTGGATAGCCGGGACGGTGAACACTGAAGCTTTCTTT.

Many counts were recorded for this clonotype. The chain employs TRBV27 and TRBJ2-1; 9 bases agree with TRBD1. CDR3 size: 14 residues. The germline V gene has CDR1 MNHEY and CDR2 SMNVEV (reference sequence). Germline trimming cut 3 bases from V and 10 bases from J; bases unmatched to any gene: 7. The CDR3 here is CASSFQQGAREQFF. CDR3 DNA sequence: TGTGCCAGCAGTTTTCAACAGGGGGCTCGAGAGCAGTTCTTC.

This clonotype was detected only once. The chain uses TRBV10-3 and TRBJ2-1, with D maybe TRBD2 (6 bases). Trimming took 0 bases from V and 4 from J, leaving 13 bases between them. This CDR3 region has 16 residues. Germline V gene lookup returns CDR1 ENHRY and CDR2 SYGVKD. CDR3 DNA sequence: TGTGCCATCAGTGAGTCCATGGCGGGGCTTTACAATGAGCAGTTCTTC. Its protein product is CAISESMAGLYNEQFF.

In this sample, this clonotype turned up a few times. The chain has TRBV19 and TRBJ2-3; tentatively, D is TRBD1 or TRBD2 (5 bases each). V gave up 10 bases and J gave up 2 bases, with 28 bases separating them. Germline V gene lookup returns CDR1 LNHDA and CDR2 SQIVND (reference sequence). The length of the CDR3 is 18 residues. CDR3 sequence: CATVPPAGWGRHTDTQYF. The CDR3 nucleotides are TGTGCCACAGTACCGCCCGCCGGGTGGGGACGCCACACAGATACGCAGTATTTT.

A few counts support this clonotype. CDR3 amino acids: CSAPGLAGGTYEQYF. The CDR3 region has the DNA TGCAGTGCTCCCGGACTAGCGGGAGGGACCTACGAGCAGTACTTC. V and J are TRBV20-1 and TRBJ2-7, with 15 bases identical to TRBD2. Germline values: CDR1 DFQATT, CDR2 SNEGSKA (reference sequence). This CDR3 region has 15 residues. The J segment lost 2 bases and the V segment lost 5 bases, leaving 4 bases of the junction unmatched.

This clonotype was counted a few times. The CDR3 DNA reads TGTGCCAGCAGCTTAGGGACTAGCTCCTACGAGCAGTACTTC. Its translation is CASSLGTSSYEQYF. The chain employs TRBV7-2 and TRBJ2-7; 7 nucleotides align to TRBD2. The CDR3 covers 14 residues. Germline CDR1 is SGHTA and CDR2 is FQGNSA. V was pared by 1 base and J by 0 bases, with 0 bases of the junction left unmatched.

The chain carries TRBV5-6 and TRBJ2-2; D is unresolved. Trimming removed 2 bases from V and 5 bases from J, with 13 bases in between. CDR1 is SGHDT and CDR2 is YYEEEE in the germline V gene. The CDR3 length is 15 residues. The CDR3 region is CASSFSSLFTGELFF. CDR3 sequence (DNA): TGTGCCAGCAGCTTTTCCTCGTTGTTTACCGGGGAGCTGTTTTTT. The full variable domain, its missing parts supplied by reference TRBV5-6 and TRBJ2-2, is DAGVTQSPTHLIKTRGQQVTLRCSPKSGHDTVSWYQQALGQGPQFIFQYYEEEERQRGNFPDRFSGHQFPNYSSELNVNALLLGDSALYLCASSFSSLFTGELFFGEGSRLTVL.